These T cell receptor beta chains were read from a single sample in a study of blood T cells in healthy people across ages. TCRdb fed the 5' RACE reads into MiXCR, producing one record per CDR3 protein. Of approximately 800,000 distinct CDR3 sequences in the sample, 20% to 30% are singletons; the top ten hold approximately 2.9%. The same data also went into a second study, on T cells of mothers and their children.

Sequenced input: blood. Receptor source: a boy under 18 in good health. The CDR3 runs from the conserved cysteine through the conserved F or W. A D gene is named only where the DNA matches it firmly. Rows give clone size only sometimes, using once, few, many, or a class for an expanded clone.

v_call	j_call	clone_size	d_call	cdr3_length	cdr3_nt	cdr3_aa
TRBV6-5	TRBJ1-5	few	-	13	TGTGCCAGCAGTTACTCGAAGGTGGGGCCCCAGCATTTT	CASSYSKVGPQHF
TRBV29-1	TRBJ1-2	-	-	15	TGCAGCGTTTTACAGATTCCCAGTAATAACTATGGCTACACCTTC	CSVLQIPSNNYGYTF
TRBV5-8	TRBJ1-2	few	-	12	TGTGCCAGCAGCTTTCGGCAGGCATCCTACACCTTC	CASSFRQASYTF
TRBV6-1	TRBJ2-4	-	TRBD1	14	TGTGCCAGCAGTGACTGGGACAGGTCGGACATTCAGTACTTC	CASSDWDRSDIQYF
TRBV9	TRBJ2-1	-	-	16	TGTGCCAGCAGCGTAACAGGGTCGGGGTCCTACAATGAGCAGTTCTTC	CASSVTGSGSYNEQFF
TRBV9	TRBJ2-3	few	-	18	TGTGCCAGCAGCGTAGTCAGCGGGGGACAGAAGAGCACAGATACGCAGTATTTT	CASSVVSGGQKSTDTQYF
TRBV7-3	TRBJ2-5	few	-	12	TGTGCCAGCAGCCCTACAGGAGGGCCTTCCTCCTTC	CASSPTGGPSSF
TRBV4-1	TRBJ2-5	-	-	15	TGCGCCAGCAGCCCCCGGTCGCCCATCCAAGAGACCCAGTACTTC	CASSPRSPIQETQYF
TRBV12-3/TRBV12-4	TRBJ2-7	-	-	14	TGTGCCAGCAGTCCGCTAGGGGGTGGCGAAGAGCAGTACTTC	CASSPLGGGEEQYF
TRBV12-3/TRBV12-4	TRBJ2-1	many	TRBD2	17	TGTGCCAGCAGCCCTCTAGCGGGGGGCCCCCCCTACAATGAGCAGTTCTTC	CASSPLAGGPPYNEQFF
TRBV7-3	TRBJ2-1	-	TRBD2	15	TGTGCCAGCTCCCAAACGGCGGGGGGGCCTGGTGAGCAGTTCTTC	CASSQTAGGPGEQFF
TRBV5-1	TRBJ1-5	-	-	15	TGCGCCAGCAGCTTGGCCCCGGGCGCCAATCAGCCCCAGCATTTT	CASSLAPGANQPQHF
TRBV12-3/TRBV12-4	TRBJ1-4	few	-	13	TGTGCCAGCAGCCTTATCCAAAATGAAAAACTGTTTTTT	CASSLIQNEKLFF
TRBV29-1	TRBJ2-1	-	TRBD2	15	TGCAGCGTTGAAGATCCGGGACTAGCCTACAATGAGCAGTTCTTC	CSVEDPGLAYNEQFF
TRBV30	TRBJ2-1	few	-	15	TGTGCCTGGAGTGTACGGCAGGCGGTATACAATGAGCAGTTCTTC	CAWSVRQAVYNEQFF
TRBV9	TRBJ2-7	-	-	15	TGTGCCAGCAGCGTAGCGGGGGAGAGCTCCTACGAGCAGTACTTC	CASSVAGESSYEQYF
TRBV6-1	TRBJ2-1	few	TRBD2	16	TGTGCCAGCAGTCGGACTTCTAGCGGGGGGAACAATGAGCAGTTCTTC	CASSRTSSGGNNEQFF
TRBV20-1	TRBJ2-5	few	TRBD2	13	TGCAGTGCTCGGACTAGCCCAAGGGAGACCCAGTACTTC	CSARTSPRETQYF
TRBV7-6	TRBJ2-1	-	TRBD1	16	TGTGCCAGCAGTTACCGACAGGGGATAGCCTACAATGAGCAGTTCTTC	CASSYRQGIAYNEQFF
TRBV5-5	TRBJ2-7	-	-	13	TGTGCCAGCAGCTTGGCGTCGGGGGACGAGCAGTACTTC	CASSLASGDEQYF
TRBV6-1	TRBJ2-7	-	-	15	TGTGCCAGCAGTGAGTTCCAGGACATCCGCTACGAGCAGTACTTC	CASSEFQDIRYEQYF
TRBV21-1	TRBJ1-2	-	-	14	TGTGCCAGCAGCGAAAGCCCGGGGTTTTATGGCTACACCTTC	CASSESPGFYGYTF
TRBV7-3	TRBJ1-4	-	-	15	TGTGCCAGCAGCTTAACTGGGGCAGGGGATGAAAAACTGTTTTTT	CASSLTGAGDEKLFF
TRBV28	TRBJ2-5	few	-	13	TGTGCCAGCAGTTGGTCTACTACGGGGGAGCAGTACTTC	CASSWSTTGEQYF
TRBV27	TRBJ2-5	few	TRBD2	14	TGTGCCAGCACCCCCCGTGCGGGGCTGCGGGAGCAGTACTTC	CASTPRAGLREQYF
TRBV5-5	TRBJ1-4	-	TRBD1	16	TGTGCCAGCAGCGGATGGACAGGCGCGGCTAATGAAAAACTGTTTTTT	CASSGWTGAANEKLFF
TRBV6-1	TRBJ1-4	few	-	16	TGTGCCAGCAGTGGGTCCGTTGGGACCAGAGTTGAAAAACTGTTTTTT	CASSGSVGTRVEKLFF
TRBV28	TRBJ2-1	-	-	16	TGTGCCAGCAGTTCCGCCGGGACGGAATCCTACAATGAGCAGTTCTTC	CASSSAGTESYNEQFF
TRBV2	TRBJ1-2	-	-	14	TGTGCCAGCAGTGTATACGGACGTAACTATGGCTACACCTTC	CASSVYGRNYGYTF